The 10 T cell receptor beta chains below were found in one sample sequenced in a study of CD8 T cells in ankylosing spondylitis (dated by TCRdb to 2016 to 2017). Library preparation was by 5' RACE. Sequencing relied on an Illumina HiSeq 2500. TCRdb took the public reads, trimmed them with fastp at Q25, ran MiXCR for clone calling and kept in-frame beta chains. Every CDR3 protein is listed once, alongside the most common genes and DNA of its rows. Here the sample has about 300,000 distinct CDR3 sequences; 9.5% to 13% occur a single time. The ten biggest clones cover roughly a tenth of the sample. The sample comprised blood, either unsorted or a sorted T cell fraction (not recorded which). The origin of the receptors is a female donor with ankylosing spondylitis or in good health (not recorded which).

Comments on this clonotype: A much bigger clone sits one base away, suggesting this may be a read error. The V call is TRBV7-2, the J call TRBJ2-5; no clear D. V lost 2 bases and J lost 3, with 4 bases in between. In germline, CDR1 is SGHTA, CDR2 FQGNSA. The CDR3 is 12 residues long. In DNA, the CDR3 is TGTGCCAGCAGCTTATTCAAAGAGACCCAGTACTTC. Translated: CASSLFKETQYF.

This clonotype was detected a few times. The CDR3 is CATSRDWRGWAGANVLTF. CDR3 in DNA: TGTGCCACCAGCAGAGATTGGAGGGGTTGGGCTGGGGCCAACGTCCTGACTTTC. The rearrangement uses TRBV15 and TRBJ2-6; TRBD2 is a possible D gene (6 bases). The CDR3 has 18 amino acids. Germline lookup yields CDR1 LNHNV and CDR2 YYDKDF (reference sequence). V shed 0 bases and J shed 2 bases, with 14 bases lying between them.

There are a few counts of this clonotype. The V and J genes are TRBV10-3 and TRBJ1-5; D not resolved. The CDR3 is made up of 12 amino acids. Germline V gives CDR1 ENHRY, CDR2 SYGVKD. With 4 bases removed from V and 4 bases from J, the gap between germline ends came to 5 bases. In DNA form, the CDR3 reads TGTGCCATCAGTGGAGAGAATCAGCCCCAGCATTTT. Protein product: CAISGENQPQHF.

This clonotype was observed at least ten times. Written as DNA, the CDR3 is TGCGCCAGCAGCTTGCGGACAGCCGATAATTCACCCCTCCACTTT. Protein: CASSLRTADNSPLHF. This chain links TRBV5-1 with TRBJ1-6; D might be TRBD1 (6 bases). Trimming took off 1 base at V and 5 bases at J, with 10 bases between the two ends. CDR1 is SGHRS and CDR2 is YFSETQ in the germline V gene. The CDR3 extends over 15 amino acids. Looking up the rest from reference TRBV5-1 and TRBJ1-6 gives the full variable domain: KAGVTQTPRYLIKTRGQQVTLSCSPISGHRSVSWYQQTPGQGLQFLFEYFSETQRNKGNFPGRFSGRQFSNSRSEMNVSTLELGDSALYLCASSLRTADNSPLHFGNGTRLTVT.

J is TRBJ2-5 and V is TRBV5-4; D may be TRBD1 (6 bases). Per the germline V gene, CDR1 is SGHNT and CDR2 is YYREEE (reference sequence). The CDR3 contains 15 residues. The V and J ends lost 4 bases and 5 bases respectively, with 18 bases between them. The CDR3 bases are TGTGCCAGCAGCACCCTACCGACAGGTTACGAGACCCAGTACTTC. It translates to CASSTLPTGYETQYF.

There are many counts of this clonotype. The V and J genes are TRBV20-1 and TRBJ1-4, with TRBD1 identical over 7 bases. The CDR3 consists of 16 residues. V was pared by 6 bases and J by 0 bases, with 10 bases of the junction left unmatched. From germline, CDR1 is DFQATT and CDR2 SNEGSKA (reference sequence). The DNA for the CDR3 is TGCAGTGCAAGGGACAGCCGAACAGCAACTAATGAAAAACTGTTTTTT. Encoded protein: CSARDSRTATNEKLFF.

In the case of this clonotype: A much larger clone sits a single nucleotide away, making a read error possible. The chain has TRBV28 and TRBJ2-5; 7 nucleotides line up with TRBD2. Germline loops: CDR1 MDHEN, CDR2 SYDVKM. The length of the CDR3 is 14 residues. CDR3 sequence reads: CASSLSSGQETKYF. The DNA of the CDR3 is TGTGCCAGCAGTTTGAGTAGCGGGCAAGAGACCAAGTACTTC.

This clonotype was observed at least ten times. This chain links TRBV5-5 with TRBJ2-7, with 9 positions matching TRBD1. The V segment lost 0 bases and the J segment 0 bases; nucleotides outside the gene matches: 7. CDR1 and CDR2 from the germline V gene are SGHKS and YYEKEE (reference sequence). This CDR3 has 17 amino acids. The CDR3 bases are TGTGCCAGCAGCTTGGTTTGGACAGGGGTCGGCTCCTACGAGCAGTACTTC. This sequence encodes CASSLVWTGVGSYEQYF.

The table lists this clonotype with a few counts. This chain joins TRBV4-2 and TRBJ2-7; D may be TRBD2 (6 bases). Germline V CDR1 and CDR2: LGHNA, YNFKEQ. The V and J ends lost 1 base and 2 bases respectively, with 15 bases between them. The CDR3 extends over 16 amino acids. Here the CDR3 DNA reads TGTGCCAGCAGCCAAGGGGTGGGGGACTCAGCCTACGAGCAGTACTTC. It codes for CASSQGVGDSAYEQYF.

This clonotype was counted at least ten times. The rearrangement links TRBV7-2 to TRBJ2-5; perhaps TRBD2 as D (6 bases). V was trimmed by 8 bases and J by 4 bases, leaving 17 bases between them. The CDR3 is made up of 14 amino acids. Germline V gene lookup returns CDR1 SGHTA and CDR2 FQGNSA. The CDR3 DNA reads as TGTGCCAGCTGTCTCGGGGGAGTTCGAGAGACCCAGTACTTC. Its translation is CASCLGGVRETQYF.